The 5 T cell receptor beta chains in this list originate from one sample, sequenced in a study of blood T cell repertoires in COVID-19. Libraries were prepared by immunoSEQ multiplex PCR; TCRdb keeps only in-frame clonotypes and omits some of them. Of around 78,000 clones in the sample, just over 85% are singletons; the top ten hold roughly a tenth. The sequencing input was peripheral blood. The receptors stem from a man between 65 and 79 years old with active or convalescent COVID-19.

V gene TRBV5-1 combines with J gene TRBJ1-6; TRBD1 agrees at 7 bases. V gave up 4 bases and J gave up 7 bases; unmatched junction bases: 5. The CDR3 has 14 amino acids. Germline loops: CDR1 SGHRS, CDR2 YFSETQ. As DNA, the CDR3 is TGCGCCAGCAGCCCCTCAGGGGGGAATTCACCCCTCCACTTT. It specifies CASSPSGGNSPLHF.

This clone was detected once. CDR3 amino acids: CASSLVLAGEAGQFF. The CDR3 DNA follows: TGCGCCAGCAGCTTGGTACTAGCGGGAGAGGCGGGGCAGTTCTTC. The rearrangement links TRBV5-1 to TRBJ2-1; TRBD2 aligns across 11 bases. Germline loops: CDR1 SGHRS, CDR2 YFSETQ. With V trimmed by 0 bases and J by 12 bases, 8 bases remained unmatched. The CDR3 runs 15 residues. Together with reference TRBV5-1 and TRBJ2-1, the CDR3 gives the full variable domain: KAGVTQTPRYLIKTRGQQVTLSCSPISGHRSVSWYQQTPGQGLQFLFEYFSETQRNKGNFPGRFSGRQFSNSRSEMNVSTLELGDSALYLCASSLVLAGEAGQFFGPGTRLTVL.

The CDR3 spells CACRRGNTEAFF. The CDR3 DNA reads TGTGCCTGCCGGAGAGGGAACACTGAAGCTTTCTTT. The chain couples TRBV30 to TRBJ1-1; no firm D call. V dropped 6 bases and J dropped 1 base, with 9 bases sitting between them. The CDR3 runs 12 residues. CDR1 is GTSNPN and CDR2 is SVGIG in the germline V gene (reference sequence).

This sequence joins TRBV3-1 (or the pseudogene TRBV3-2) and TRBJ1-2; no reliable D call. The CDR3 loop spans 11 amino acids. The V end was cut by 1 base, the J end by 7 bases, with 4 bases between. The germline V gene encodes CDR1 LGHDT and CDR2 YNNKEL (reference sequence). CDR3 nucleotide sequence: TGTGCCAGCAGCCAAGCCCGTGGCTACACCTTC. Translating it yields CASSQARGYTF.

The chain employs TRBV7-9 and TRBJ2-7, with D possibly being TRBD2 (6 bases). V lost 6 bases and J 2 bases, leaving 17 bases between the germline ends. The CDR3 consists of 15 residues. The germline CDR1 and CDR2 sequences are SEHNR and FQNEAQ (reference sequence). The CDR3 sequence is CASSPEGSSTYEQYF. The CDR3, as DNA: TGTGCCAGCAGTCCGGAGGGGAGCAGTACCTACGAGCAGTACTTC.